This record looks at one T cell receptor (beta chain) sequence and its context. The antigen is not known. The data belong to a study of cytomegalovirus exposure and HLA in healthy donors. Study results and caveats: The study put 150 or so TCR beta chains on its list as cytomegalovirus-associated. Association of 15,000 to 20,000 TCR beta sequences with HLA alleles was found at 0.05 false discovery rate in a later analysis. Sequencing had likely introduced a cluster of highly shared sequence variants as an artifact.

The study ran its PCR with 60 Vbeta and 13 Jbeta primers. In the study's own analysis: A follow-up analysis tallied about 80 million unique TCR beta chains, some 11 million shared. Clones were sequenced by immunoSEQ multiplex PCR, and TCRdb holds only the in-frame ones, with some missing. D and trimming come from the DNA, and the V and J calls and clone size come from that table. The table has 85,000 to 130,000 clones, approximately 68% seen once. The source is a woman between 18 and 30 years old in good health and CMV-seropositive. Input material: PBMCs.

The DNA for the CDR3 is TGTGCCAGCAGCCTCACCCCGGGACTAGCGGGAGTTAACAGCTACGAGCAGTACTTC. Protein: CASSLTPGLAGVNSYEQYF. This chain connects TRBV7-6 to TRBJ2-7; 14 nucleotides match TRBD2. This CDR3 comprises 19 residues. Germline assignment: CDR1 SGHVS and CDR2 FNYEAQ. Losses at the gene ends were 5 bases for V and 3 bases for J; bases not matched to a gene: 15. Filled out from reference TRBV7-6 and TRBJ2-7, the complete variable domain reads GAGVSQSPRYKVTKRGQDVALRCDPISGHVSLYWYRQALGQGPEFLTYFNYEAQQDKSGLPNDRFSAERPEGSISTLTIQRTEQRDSAMYRCASSLTPGLAGVNSYEQYFGPGTRLTVT.